This entry lists 23 T cell receptor beta chains sequenced from one sample in a study of blood T cell repertoires in COVID-19 (dated by TCRdb to 2018 to 2020). The library relied on the immunoSEQ multiplex PCR assay. The clones in this table, taken by TCRdb from immuneACCESS, are in-frame only. Not every clone is retained; where verified, under half of the shortfall comes from an unresolved V gene, and the cause of the rest is unknown. The sample includes tens of thousands of clones, with about 85% observed a single time. About 5.6% of the sample is in the top ten clones. The sequenced sample consisted of peripheral blood. These receptors originate from a man aged 55 to 70 with active or convalescent COVID-19.

This chain connects TRBV3-1 (or the pseudogene TRBV3-2) to TRBJ1-6, with 9 nucleotides matching TRBD1. CDR1 is LGHDT, CDR2 YNNKEL, per germline (reference sequence). The CDR3 extends over 18 amino acids. Trimming took 4 bases from V and 8 from J; bases not matched to a gene: 15. CDR3 in amino acids: CASSLGPPTGGEHSPLHF. The CDR3 nucleotides are TGTGCCAGCAGCCTGGGACCGCCGACAGGGGGTGAGCATTCACCCCTCCACTTT.

This sequence joins TRBV5-6 and TRBJ1-2; 8 bases are a match to TRBD1. CDR1 is SGHDT, CDR2 YYEEEE, per germline. This CDR3 spans 16 amino acids. V was clipped by 4 bases and J by 0 bases; unmatched bases: 8. As DNA, the CDR3 is TGTGCCAGCAGCCCCGGGACAGGCCAACCTAACTATGGCTACACCTTC. Residues: CASSPGTGQPNYGYTF.

The CDR3 loop is CASSEAGTGGAEYGYTF. The CDR3 nucleotides are TGTGCCAGCAGTGAAGCAGGGACAGGGGGCGCGGAGTATGGCTACACCTTC. The chain carries TRBV6-1 and TRBJ1-2; 12 nucleotides line up with TRBD1. Unmatched junction bases numbered 7, after V lost 0 bases and J lost 5 bases. In germline, CDR1 is MNHNS, CDR2 SASEGT. This CDR3 is 17 amino acids long.

This chain links TRBV24-1 with TRBJ1-5; 8 nucleotides align to TRBD1. Germline trimming cut 7 bases from V and 5 bases from J; bases unmatched to any gene: 3. CDR3 size: 13 residues. The germline gives CDR1 KGHDR, CDR2 SFDVKD. CDR3 loop: CATRPGQDQPQHF. For the CDR3, the DNA is TGTGCCACCAGACCGGGACAGGATCAGCCCCAGCATTTT.

The chain uses TRBV11-3 and TRBJ2-2; no definite D call. Trimming cost V 3 bases and J 6 bases, with 5 bases left between them. Germline CDR1 SGHNT, CDR2 YENEEA. The CDR3 extends over 12 amino acids. Here the CDR3 reads CASSFPSGELFF. The CDR3 DNA is TGTGCCAGCAGCTTCCCTTCCGGGGAGCTGTTTTTT.

The CDR3 sequence is CASSRNRGNTEAFF. The CDR3 region has the DNA TGCGCCAGCAGCCGCAACAGGGGGAACACTGAAGCTTTCTTT. V is TRBV4-3 and J is TRBJ1-1; 7 nucleotides align to TRBD1. This CDR3 has 14 residues. Germline CDR1 and CDR2: LGHNA and YSLEER. Germline trimming cut 4 bases from V and 1 base from J; bases unmatched to any gene: 3.

The rearrangement uses TRBV5-6 and TRBJ1-3; TRBD1 matches at 8 bases. Per the germline V gene, CDR1 is SGHDT and CDR2 is YYEEEE. V was pared by 3 bases and J by 6 bases, with 5 bases of the junction left unmatched. The length of the CDR3 is 14 residues. This chain's CDR3 is CASSSTGEENTIYF. Written as DNA, the CDR3 is TGTGCCAGCAGCTCGACAGGGGAAGAAAACACCATATATTTT.

This clone was recorded only once. The chain recombines TRBV13 with TRBJ2-1; 10 bases are a match to TRBD2. Trimming cost V 1 base and J 4 bases; bases outside gene matches: 4. This CDR3 has 16 amino acids. Germline CDR1 is PRHDT and CDR2 is FYEKMQ (reference sequence). CDR3 bases: TGTGCCAGCAGCTTAGCGGGACTAGCGAGGTACAATGAGCAGTTCTTC. Its protein product is CASSLAGLARYNEQFF.

This chain connects TRBV9 to TRBJ2-3, with 7 bases matching TRBD1. The CDR3 sequence is 15 residues long. The germline V gene has CDR1 SGDLS and CDR2 YYNGEE. The junction had 7 bases not matched to a gene; V was cut back by 6 bases and J by 0 bases. The CDR3, as DNA: TGTGCCAGCACCGCAGGGGGTATAAGCACAGATACGCAGTATTTT. It translates to CASTAGGISTDTQYF.

This chain links TRBV2 with TRBJ2-5; maybe TRBD2 (6 bases). The CDR3 spans 16 residues. Trimming cost V 0 bases and J 4 bases, with 15 bases left between them. Germline assignment: CDR1 SNHLY and CDR2 FYNNEI. The CDR3 reads CASSEARGLITETQYF. The DNA of the CDR3 is TGTGCCAGCAGTGAAGCCCGGGGACTCATCACAGAGACCCAGTACTTC.

The rearrangement uses TRBV5-1 and TRBJ1-4; the D is unclear. CDR3 size: 13 residues. V lost 5 bases and J lost 1, with 6 bases in between. Germline V gene lookup returns CDR1 SGHRS and CDR2 YFSETQ. The CDR3 nucleotides are TGCGCCAGCAGTTTGCGAACTAATGAAAAACTGTTTTTT. Translation gives CASSLRTNEKLFF.

The gene calls are TRBV6-2 or TRBV6-3 and TRBJ1-1, with D possibly TRBD1 on 6 matching bases. With 6 bases removed from V and 5 bases from J, the gap between germline ends came to 22 bases. The CDR3 sequence is 16 residues long. CDR1 MNHEY and CDR2 SVGEGT come from the germline V gene. As DNA, the CDR3 is TGTGCCAGCAGCCTCGATACCAGGGGCAGCAGGACTGAAGCTTTCTTT. Translating gives CASSLDTRGSRTEAFF.

V gene TRBV3-1 (or the pseudogene TRBV3-2) combines with J gene TRBJ1-2, with D tentatively TRBD1 (5 bases). V lost 4 bases and J 2 bases, leaving 14 bases between the germline ends. CDR1 is LGHDT, CDR2 YNNKEL, per germline (reference sequence). The CDR3 consists of 15 residues. The CDR3, as DNA: TGTGCCAGCAGCCCTACGCCGACAGAAAACTATGGCTACACCTTC. It encodes CASSPTPTENYGYTF.

The chain carries TRBV9 and TRBJ1-2; tentatively, D is TRBD1 (6 bases). Germline values: CDR1 SGDLS, CDR2 YYNGEE. V lost 5 bases and J lost 5, with 16 bases in between. This CDR3 region has 14 residues. This chain's CDR3 is CASSKGRGDYGYTF. In DNA form, the CDR3 reads TGTGCCAGCAGTAAGGGGAGGGGGGATTATGGCTACACCTTC.

The chain joins TRBV5-5 to TRBJ1-1; a possible D gene is TRBD1 (5 bases). CDR1 is SGHKS and CDR2 is YYEKEE in the germline V gene (reference sequence). The V end was cut by 3 bases, the J end by 5 bases, with 14 bases between. This CDR3 has 14 amino acids. The CDR3 sequence is CASSSLTGGTEAFF. CDR3 in DNA: TGTGCCAGCAGCTCCTTGACCGGGGGGACTGAAGCTTTCTTT.

The CDR3 protein is CASSSSGGTYNEQFF. DNA for the CDR3: TGTGCCAGCAGTTCTAGCGGGGGGACGTACAATGAGCAGTTCTTC. The chain links TRBV6-5 to TRBJ2-1, with 11 bases that match TRBD2. The J segment lost 4 bases and the V segment lost 4 bases, leaving 3 bases of the junction unmatched. CDR1 MNHEY and CDR2 SVGAGI come from the germline V gene. This CDR3 comprises 15 residues.

V and J are TRBV6-2 or TRBV6-3 and TRBJ2-7; 12 bases are a match to TRBD1. V lost 4 bases, J lost 0 bases, and 4 bases stayed unmatched. Germline V CDR1 and CDR2: MNHEY, SVGEGT. The length of the CDR3 is 16 residues. The CDR3 sequence: CASSSPGQGASYEQYF. The CDR3 DNA sequence: TGTGCCAGCAGTTCCCCGGGACAGGGGGCCTCCTACGAGCAGTACTTC.

This chain joins TRBV12-3 or TRBV12-4 and TRBJ1-1, with D unresolved. The V end was cut by 6 bases, the J end by 0 bases, with 8 bases between. CDR3 length: 13 amino acids. CDR3 in amino acids: CASRAGLNTEAFF. As DNA, the CDR3 is TGTGCCAGCAGGGCAGGCCTGAACACTGAAGCTTTCTTT.

J is TRBJ1-2 and V is TRBV6-2 or TRBV6-3; unclear D gene. Germline V gene data show CDR1 as MNHEY and CDR2 as SVGEGT. The CDR3 totals 16 residues. Trimming took 2 bases from V and 8 from J, leaving 21 bases between them. CDR3 nucleotides: TGTGCCAGCAGTTACGGTTTCGTAGCCCGGGATTACGGCTACACCTTC. Translation gives CASSYGFVARDYGYTF.

The chain joins TRBV12-3 or TRBV12-4 to TRBJ1-2; 8 bases line up with TRBD1. The CDR3 length is 13 residues. V gave up 10 bases and J gave up 8 bases; unmatched junction bases: 12. The CDR3 region has the DNA TGTGCCACCGACCCCGGACAGGGAGCCGGCTACACCTTC. This translates into CATDPGQGAGYTF.

The V and J genes are TRBV4-3 and TRBJ2-3; 9 bases are shared with TRBD2. Germline V gene data show CDR1 as LGHNA and CDR2 as YSLEER. Trimming cost V 0 bases and J 4 bases; bases outside gene matches: 8. The CDR3 has 17 amino acids. CDR3 DNA sequence: TGCGCCAGCAGCCAAGATCAATGGGCGGGGGGGTCAGATACGCAGTATTTT. Residues: CASSQDQWAGGSDTQYF.

The genes are TRBV4-2 and TRBJ2-1, with TRBD1 as a possible D gene (5 bases). Trimming removed 2 bases at V and 1 base at J, with 12 bases between. The CDR3 runs 16 residues. Looked up from germline, CDR1 is LGHNA and CDR2 is YNFKEQ. The CDR3 region has the DNA TGTGCCAGCAGCCAATCAGGGCAGGCGTCCTACAATGAGCAGTTCTTC. It codes for CASSQSGQASYNEQFF.

This clone was seen once. V gene TRBV7-2 combines with J gene TRBJ1-5; 11 bases are a match to TRBD1. Trimming took 0 bases from V and 4 from J; bases not matched to a gene: 5. Germline V gene data show CDR1 as SGHTA and CDR2 as FQGNSA. CDR3 length: 17 amino acids. The CDR3 loop is CASSLAGGQGGNQPQHF. In DNA, the CDR3 is TGTGCCAGCAGCTTAGCCGGGGGACAGGGGGGGAATCAGCCCCAGCATTTT.